This TCR beta chain was sequenced in a study of beta chain features in type 1 diabetes. Study-level findings and limits: In comparison with healthy donors, patients had naive, central memory and Treg TCRB repertoires that appeared more similar.

V dropped 1 base and J dropped 1 base, with 7 bases sitting between them. This CDR3 comprises 14 residues. Germline CDR1 SGHVS, CDR2 FNYEAQ. Comments on this clone: Its antigen is unknown.

Expressed TCRB transcripts were sequenced after all isolated RNA was converted to cDNA. TCRdb's copy holds only in-frame clones and misses some; the assay was immunoSEQ multiplex PCR. This table holds under 950,000 clones, under 20% found once. The V and J genes are TRBV7-6 and TRBJ1-1; TRBD1 is a possible D gene (5 bases). Material: naive CD4+ T cells from blood. This TCR came from a woman in her late teens or twenties in good health. CDR3 bases: TGTGCCAGCAGCTTAGGTGGGGGGAACACTGAAGCTTTCTTT. Translating it yields CASSLGGGNTEAFF.